The T cell receptor beta chain under discussion was sequenced for a study of blood T cell repertoires in COVID-19. At the level of the study: Whether acute or convalescent, the COVID-19 samples came from the United States, Italy and Spain.

The CDR3 loop spans 12 amino acids. V was trimmed by 3 bases and J by 3 bases, leaving 8 bases between them. CDR1 and CDR2 from the germline V gene are GTSNPN and SVGIG (reference sequence). TCRdb's table, derived via immunoSEQ multiplex PCR, lists solely in-frame clones and lacks some. The data show tens of thousands of clones, less than 90% seen once. The chain uses TRBV30 and TRBJ1-2; a possible D gene is TRBD1 (5 bases). The receptor was derived from a human donor in a cohort sampled during active COVID-19. The sequencing sample was made of peripheral blood. CDR3 sequence reads: CAWSQGYYGYTF. CDR3 nucleotide sequence: TGTGCCTGGAGCCAGGGTTACTATGGCTACACCTTC.